These T cell receptor beta chains were read from a single sample in a study of metastatic and nonmetastatic thyroid tumors. TCRdb reanalyzed the PCR reads with MiXCR. The sample includes some 22,000 clones, 9.5% to 12% of them seen just once. The specimen was blood. These receptors all stem from a female donor with papillary thyroid cancer or a benign thyroid nodule (not recorded which). Some clones in this sample may be carry-over from other donors' samples. Each CDR3 is given with its conserved first and last residue. Rows give clone size only sometimes, using once, few, many, or a class for an expanded clone.

medium-sized,TRBV28,TRBJ2-3,CASSSPRQREGTDTQYF
many,TRBV20-1,TRBJ2-3,CSASLAGGRIDTQYF
NA,TRBV11-1,TRBJ1-1,CASGSNTEAFF
many,TRBV12-3/TRBV12-4,TRBJ2-6,CASSSQGAYRSGANVLTF
NA,TRBV12-3/TRBV12-4,TRBJ2-1,CASRPPSGPYNEQFF
few,TRBV28,TRBJ1-5,CASSLGAEYQPQHF
many,TRBV19,TRBJ1-5,CASSIYGNQPQHF
many,TRBV20-1,TRBJ2-6,CSARDIRDAGANVLTF
medium-sized,TRBV6-2/TRBV6-3,TRBJ2-2,CASSYSRTGGSNTGELFF
many,TRBV4-1,TRBJ2-7,CASSQAGTGFDEQYF
many,TRBV7-3,TRBJ2-7,CASSFGGGTEQYF